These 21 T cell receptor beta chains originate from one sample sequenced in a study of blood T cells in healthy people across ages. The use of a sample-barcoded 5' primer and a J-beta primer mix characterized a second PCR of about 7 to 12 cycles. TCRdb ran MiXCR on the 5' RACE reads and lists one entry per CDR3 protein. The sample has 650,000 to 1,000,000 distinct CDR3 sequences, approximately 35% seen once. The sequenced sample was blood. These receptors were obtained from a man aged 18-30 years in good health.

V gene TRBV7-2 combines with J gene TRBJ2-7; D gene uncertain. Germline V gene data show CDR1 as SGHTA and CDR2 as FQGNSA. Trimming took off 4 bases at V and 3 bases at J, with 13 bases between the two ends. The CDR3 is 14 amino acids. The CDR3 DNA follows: TGTGCCAGCAGCTCTCGGACCAGCGACTACGAGCAGTACTTC. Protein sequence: CASSSRTSDYEQYF.

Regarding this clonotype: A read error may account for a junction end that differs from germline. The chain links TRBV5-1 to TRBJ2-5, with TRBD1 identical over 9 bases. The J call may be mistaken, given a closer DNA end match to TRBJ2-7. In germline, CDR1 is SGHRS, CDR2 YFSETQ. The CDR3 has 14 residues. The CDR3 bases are TGCACCAGCAGTCTTGGACAGGGGTTACACGAGCAGTACTTC. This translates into CTSSLGQGLHEQYF.

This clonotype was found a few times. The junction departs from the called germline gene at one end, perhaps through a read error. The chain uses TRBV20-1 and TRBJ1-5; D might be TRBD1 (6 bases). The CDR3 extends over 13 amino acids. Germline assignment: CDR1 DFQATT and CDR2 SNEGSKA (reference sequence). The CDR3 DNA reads TGCAGTGCTACACAGGGTAGCACTCAGCCCCAGCATTTT. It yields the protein CSATQGSTQPQHF.

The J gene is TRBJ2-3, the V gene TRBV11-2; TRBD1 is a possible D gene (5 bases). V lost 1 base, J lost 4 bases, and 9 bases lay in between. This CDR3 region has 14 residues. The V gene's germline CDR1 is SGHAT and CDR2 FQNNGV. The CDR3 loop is CASSLGGPSDTQYF. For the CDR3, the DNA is TGTGCCAGCAGCTTAGGGGGCCCTTCAGATACGCAGTATTTT.

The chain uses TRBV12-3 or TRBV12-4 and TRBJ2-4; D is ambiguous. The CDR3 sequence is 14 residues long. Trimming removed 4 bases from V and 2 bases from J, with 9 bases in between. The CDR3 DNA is TGTGCCAGCAGTTGCCTGGGGACCAAAAACATTCAGTACTTC. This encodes CASSCLGTKNIQYF.

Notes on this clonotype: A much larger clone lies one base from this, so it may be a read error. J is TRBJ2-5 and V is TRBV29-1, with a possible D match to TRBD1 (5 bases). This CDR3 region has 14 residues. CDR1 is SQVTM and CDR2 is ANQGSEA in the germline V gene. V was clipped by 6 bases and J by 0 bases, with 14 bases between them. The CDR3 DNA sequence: TGCAGCGTACAACAGGCCCGGCACCAAGAGACCCAGTACTTC. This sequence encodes CSVQQARHQETQYF.

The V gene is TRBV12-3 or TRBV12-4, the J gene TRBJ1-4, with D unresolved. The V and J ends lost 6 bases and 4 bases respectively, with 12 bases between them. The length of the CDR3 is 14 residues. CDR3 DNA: TGTGCCAGCAGCCCTACCTTACATAATGAAAAACTGTTTTTT. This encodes CASSPTLHNEKLFF.

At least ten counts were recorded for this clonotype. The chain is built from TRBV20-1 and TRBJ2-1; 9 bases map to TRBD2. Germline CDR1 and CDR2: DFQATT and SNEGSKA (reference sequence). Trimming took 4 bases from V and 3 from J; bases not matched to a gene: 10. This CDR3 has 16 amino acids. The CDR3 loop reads CSAKDLAGRNYNEQFF. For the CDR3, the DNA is TGCAGTGCTAAGGATCTAGCGGGGAGAAACTACAATGAGCAGTTCTTC.

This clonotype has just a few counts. Here the CDR3 reads CASSQTRNEQFF. Here the CDR3 DNA reads TGTGCCAGCAGCCAGACTAGGAATGAGCAGTTCTTC. V is TRBV3-1 and J is TRBJ2-1; the D gene is possibly TRBD2 (6 bases). The CDR3 covers 12 residues. Germline V CDR1 and CDR2: LGHDT, YNNKEL (reference sequence). The V end lost 3 bases, the J end lost 7 bases, and 7 bases lay between the germline ends.

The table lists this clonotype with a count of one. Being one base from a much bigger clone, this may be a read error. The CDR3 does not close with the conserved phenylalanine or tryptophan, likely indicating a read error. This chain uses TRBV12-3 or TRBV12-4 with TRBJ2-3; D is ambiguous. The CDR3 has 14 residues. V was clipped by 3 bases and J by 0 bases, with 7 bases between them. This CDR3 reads CASSLVQSTDTQYS. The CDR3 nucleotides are TGTGCCAGCAGTTTGGTACAGAGCACAGATACGCAGTATTCT.

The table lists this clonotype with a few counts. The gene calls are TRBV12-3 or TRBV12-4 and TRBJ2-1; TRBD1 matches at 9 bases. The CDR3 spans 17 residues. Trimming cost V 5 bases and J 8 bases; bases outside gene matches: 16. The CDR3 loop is CASSKITRDRAPDEQFF. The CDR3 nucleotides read TGTGCCAGCAGTAAAATTACCCGGGACAGGGCTCCGGATGAGCAGTTCTTC.

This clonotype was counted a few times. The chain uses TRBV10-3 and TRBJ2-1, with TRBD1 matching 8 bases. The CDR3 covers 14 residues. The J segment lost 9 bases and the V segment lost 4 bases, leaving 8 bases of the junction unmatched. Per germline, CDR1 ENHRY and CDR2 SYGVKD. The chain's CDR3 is CAISGTGSGGEQFF. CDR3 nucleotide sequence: TGTGCCATCAGTGGGACAGGGTCAGGGGGTGAGCAGTTCTTC.

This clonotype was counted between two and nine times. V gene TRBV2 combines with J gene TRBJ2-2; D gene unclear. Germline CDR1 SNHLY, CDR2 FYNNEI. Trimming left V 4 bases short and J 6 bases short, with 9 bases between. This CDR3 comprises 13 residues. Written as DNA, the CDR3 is TGTGCCAGCAGTGGAAACGTCCCCGGGGAGCTGTTTTTT. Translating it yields CASSGNVPGELFF.

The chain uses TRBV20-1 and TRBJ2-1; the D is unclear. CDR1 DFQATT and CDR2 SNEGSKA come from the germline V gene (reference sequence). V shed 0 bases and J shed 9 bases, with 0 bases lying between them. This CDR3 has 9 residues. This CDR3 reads CSARDEQFF. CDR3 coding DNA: TGCAGTGCTAGAGATGAGCAGTTCTTC.

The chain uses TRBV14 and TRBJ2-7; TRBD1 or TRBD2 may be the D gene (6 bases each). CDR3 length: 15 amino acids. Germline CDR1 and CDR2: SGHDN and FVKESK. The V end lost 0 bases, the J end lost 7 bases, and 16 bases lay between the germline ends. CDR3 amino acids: CASSQDHPGAGEQYF. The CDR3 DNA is TGTGCCAGCAGCCAAGATCACCCGGGGGCAGGTGAGCAGTACTTC.

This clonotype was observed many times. CDR3 sequence: CASSLAAGSYNEQFF. The CDR3 bases are TGCGCCAGCAGCTTGGCAGCTGGTTCCTACAATGAGCAGTTCTTC. This sequence joins TRBV5-1 and TRBJ2-1; D unresolved. Germline assignment: CDR1 SGHRS and CDR2 YFSETQ. V dropped 0 bases and J dropped 1 base, with 8 bases sitting between them. The CDR3 consists of 15 residues.

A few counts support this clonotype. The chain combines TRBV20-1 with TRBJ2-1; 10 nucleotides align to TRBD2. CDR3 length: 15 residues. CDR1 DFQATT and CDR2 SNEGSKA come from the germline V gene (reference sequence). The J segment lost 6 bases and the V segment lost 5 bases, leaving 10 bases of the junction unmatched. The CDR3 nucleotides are TGCAGTGCTCCTTCGAGCGGGGGGGGACGCAATGAGCAGTTCTTC. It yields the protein CSAPSSGGGRNEQFF.

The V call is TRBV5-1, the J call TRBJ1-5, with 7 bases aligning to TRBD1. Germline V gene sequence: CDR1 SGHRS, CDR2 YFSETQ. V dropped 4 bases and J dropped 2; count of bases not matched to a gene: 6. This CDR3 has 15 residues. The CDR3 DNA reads TGCGCCAGCAGCGACAACGGACAGGGCAATCAGCCCCAGCATTTT. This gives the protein CASSDNGQGNQPQHF. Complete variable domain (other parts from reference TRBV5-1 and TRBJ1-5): KAGVTQTPRYLIKTRGQQVTLSCSPISGHRSVSWYQQTPGQGLQFLFEYFSETQRNKGNFPGRFSGRQFSNSRSEMNVSTLELGDSALYLCASSDNGQGNQPQHFGDGTRLSIL.

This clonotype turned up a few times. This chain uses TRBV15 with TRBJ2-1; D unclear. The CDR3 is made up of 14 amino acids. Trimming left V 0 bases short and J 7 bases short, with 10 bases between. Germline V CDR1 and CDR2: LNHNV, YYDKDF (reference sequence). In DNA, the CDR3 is TGTGCCACCAGCAGAGAGGCAGGTGGAAATGAGCAGTTCTTC. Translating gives CATSREAGGNEQFF.

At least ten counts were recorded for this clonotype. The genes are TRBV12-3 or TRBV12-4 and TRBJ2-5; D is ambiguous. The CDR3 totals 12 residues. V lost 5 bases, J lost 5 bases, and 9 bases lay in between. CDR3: CASSQVDETQYF. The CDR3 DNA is TGTGCCAGCAGTCAAGTCGATGAGACCCAGTACTTC.

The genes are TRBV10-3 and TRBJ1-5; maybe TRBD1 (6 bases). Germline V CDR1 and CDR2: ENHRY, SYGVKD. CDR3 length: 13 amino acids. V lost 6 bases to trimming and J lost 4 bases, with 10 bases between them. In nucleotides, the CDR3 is TGTGCCATCAGCCCCACAGGGAATCAGCCCCAGCATTTT. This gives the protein CAISPTGNQPQHF.